The T cell receptor (beta chain) under discussion was sequenced for a study of CXCR3-negative and CXCR3-positive naive CD8 T cells. Study findings and constraints: Compared with CXCR3-negative naive cells, CXCR3-positive naive cells showed more hydrophobic TRB CDR3s. Surface CD5 matched across naive subsets, and TRB CDR3 properties served to infer TCR strength. High diversity, comparable across both naive subsets, contrasted with much lower diversity in memory CD8+ cells.

Triplicate sorting captured a few hundred thousand cells each from every CD8+ T cell subset. A note on this clonotype: Its antigen is not known.

TRB cDNA libraries were made by UMI-labeled 5' RACE. For each CDR3 protein, TCRdb gives one entry from its re-call of the 5' RACE reads, without DNA. The sample table sets out 60,000 to 65,000 distinct CDR3 sequences. CDR1 SGHVS and CDR2 FNYEAQ come from the germline V gene. This CDR3 spans 13 amino acids. This TCR was recovered from a human donor in good health. Some clones in this sample may be carry-over from other donors' samples. The rearrangement uses TRBV7-6 and TRBJ1-1. The sample taken for sequencing was naive CXCR3+ CD8+ T cells from blood. Described subset: CD45RO-CCR7+CD27+CD95- naive CD8+ T cells expressing CXCR3 (TNR3+). The CDR3 spells CASSDKGVVEAFF.